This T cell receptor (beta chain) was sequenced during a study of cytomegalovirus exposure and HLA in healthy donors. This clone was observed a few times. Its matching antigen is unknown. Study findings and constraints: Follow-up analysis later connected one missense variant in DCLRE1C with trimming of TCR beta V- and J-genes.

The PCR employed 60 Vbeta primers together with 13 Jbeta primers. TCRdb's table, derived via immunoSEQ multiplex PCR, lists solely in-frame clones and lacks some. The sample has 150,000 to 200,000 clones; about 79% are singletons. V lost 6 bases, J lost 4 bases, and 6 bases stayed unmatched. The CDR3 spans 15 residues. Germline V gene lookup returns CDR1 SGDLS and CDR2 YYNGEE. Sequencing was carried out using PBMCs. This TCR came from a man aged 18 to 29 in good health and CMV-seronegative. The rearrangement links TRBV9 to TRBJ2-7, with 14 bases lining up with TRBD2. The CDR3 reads CASTTGTSGSYEQYF. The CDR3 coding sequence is TGTGCCAGCACCACGGGGACTAGCGGGAGTTACGAGCAGTACTTC.